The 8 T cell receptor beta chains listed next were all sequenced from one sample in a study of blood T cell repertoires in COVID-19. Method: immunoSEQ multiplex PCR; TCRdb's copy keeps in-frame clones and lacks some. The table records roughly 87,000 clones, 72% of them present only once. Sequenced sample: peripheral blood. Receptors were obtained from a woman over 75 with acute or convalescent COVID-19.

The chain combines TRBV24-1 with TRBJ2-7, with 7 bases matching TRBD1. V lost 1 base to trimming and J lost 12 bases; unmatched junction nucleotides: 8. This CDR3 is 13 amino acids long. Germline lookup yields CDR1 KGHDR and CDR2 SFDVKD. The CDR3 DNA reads TGTGCCACCAGTGATTTAGGACAGGTTCAGCTGTACTTC. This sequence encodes CATSDLGQVQLYF.

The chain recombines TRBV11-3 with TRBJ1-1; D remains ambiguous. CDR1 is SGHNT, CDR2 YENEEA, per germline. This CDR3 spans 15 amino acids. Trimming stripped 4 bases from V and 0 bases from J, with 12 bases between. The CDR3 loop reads CASSSLERLNTEAFF. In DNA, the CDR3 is TGTGCCAGCAGCTCCCTGGAGAGGTTGAACACTGAAGCTTTCTTT.

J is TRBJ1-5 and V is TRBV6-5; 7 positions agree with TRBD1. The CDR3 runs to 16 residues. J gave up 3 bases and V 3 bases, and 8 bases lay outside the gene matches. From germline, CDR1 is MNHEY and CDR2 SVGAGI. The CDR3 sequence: CASSYMTGYFNQPQHF. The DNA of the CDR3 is TGTGCCAGCAGTTATATGACAGGGTATTTCAATCAGCCCCAGCATTTT.

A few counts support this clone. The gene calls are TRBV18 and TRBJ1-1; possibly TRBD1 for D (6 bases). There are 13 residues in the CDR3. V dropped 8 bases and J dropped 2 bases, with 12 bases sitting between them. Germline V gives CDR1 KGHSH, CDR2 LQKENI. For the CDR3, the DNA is TGTGCCAGCCGGGACAATTTAAACACTGAAGCTTTCTTT. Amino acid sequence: CASRDNLNTEAFF.

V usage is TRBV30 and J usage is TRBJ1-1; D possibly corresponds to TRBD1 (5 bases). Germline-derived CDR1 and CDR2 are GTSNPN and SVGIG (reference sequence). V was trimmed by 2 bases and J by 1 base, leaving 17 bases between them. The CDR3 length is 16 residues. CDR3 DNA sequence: TGTGCCTGGAGTTCACCCTGGGGGGTGGGGAACACTGAAGCTTTCTTT. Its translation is CAWSSPWGVGNTEAFF.

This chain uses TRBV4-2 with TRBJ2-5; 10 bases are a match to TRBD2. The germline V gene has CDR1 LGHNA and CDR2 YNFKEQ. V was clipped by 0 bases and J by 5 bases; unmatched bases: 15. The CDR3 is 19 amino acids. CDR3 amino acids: CASSQDPQILAGARETQYF. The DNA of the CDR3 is TGTGCCAGCAGCCAAGACCCCCAAATTCTAGCGGGGGCCAGGGAGACCCAGTACTTC.

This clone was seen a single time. Written as DNA, the CDR3 is TGCAGTGCTAGTCGGCAGGGGCGCACCGAGCAGTACTTC. Encoded protein: CSASRQGRTEQYF. The chain combines TRBV20-1 with TRBJ2-7; maybe TRBD1 (6 bases). V gave up 3 bases and J gave up 6 bases, with 15 bases separating them. CDR1 is DFQATT, CDR2 SNEGSKA, per germline (reference sequence). The CDR3 is made up of 13 amino acids.

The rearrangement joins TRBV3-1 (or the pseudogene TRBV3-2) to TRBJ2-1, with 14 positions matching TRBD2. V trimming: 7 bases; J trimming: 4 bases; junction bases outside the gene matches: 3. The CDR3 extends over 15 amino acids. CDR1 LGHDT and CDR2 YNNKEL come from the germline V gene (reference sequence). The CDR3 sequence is CASNGLAGGYNEQFF. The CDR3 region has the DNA TGTGCCAGCAACGGACTAGCGGGGGGTTACAATGAGCAGTTCTTC.